This T cell receptor beta chain was identified in a study of OX40 agonist ivuxolimab in advanced cancers. About this clone itself: Antigen unknown.

Study-level points and caveats: In the expanded peripheral T cells, antigen specificity was never determined. Researchers report that CD8+ T cells had, on average, more expanded clones than CD4+.

Here immunoSEQ multiplex PCR was the method, and the copy in TCRdb shows in-frame clones only, minus some. The sample records some 69,000 clones, around nine tenths being singletons. This CDR3 is built from 15 residues. Trimming took 0 bases from V and 5 from J; bases not matched to a gene: 3. Per germline, CDR1 MNHNY and CDR2 SVGAGI (reference sequence). The rearrangement uses TRBV6-6 and TRBJ1-5; 8 positions agree with TRBD1. The sequence came from an adult with an advanced solid tumor such as melanoma, head and neck, liver or kidney cancer. The input for sequencing was CD4+ or CD8+ T cells sorted from blood, taken in a trial of the OX40 agonist ivuxolimab. This chain's CDR3 is CASSYSGQGHQPQHF. In nucleotides, the CDR3 is TGTGCCAGCAGTTACTCCGGACAGGGACATCAGCCCCAGCATTTT.